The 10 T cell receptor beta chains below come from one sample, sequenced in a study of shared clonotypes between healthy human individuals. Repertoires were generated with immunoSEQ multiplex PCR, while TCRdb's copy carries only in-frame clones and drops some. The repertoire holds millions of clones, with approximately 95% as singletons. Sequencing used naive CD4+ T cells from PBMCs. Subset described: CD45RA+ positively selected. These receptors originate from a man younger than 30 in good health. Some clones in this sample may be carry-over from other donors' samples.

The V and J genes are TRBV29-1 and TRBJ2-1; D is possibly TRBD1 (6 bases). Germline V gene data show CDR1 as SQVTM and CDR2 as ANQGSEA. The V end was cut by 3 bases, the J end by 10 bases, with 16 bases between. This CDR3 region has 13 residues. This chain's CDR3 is CSVDSNRAYEQFF. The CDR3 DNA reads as TGCAGCGTTGACTCAAACAGGGCGTACGAGCAGTTCTTC.

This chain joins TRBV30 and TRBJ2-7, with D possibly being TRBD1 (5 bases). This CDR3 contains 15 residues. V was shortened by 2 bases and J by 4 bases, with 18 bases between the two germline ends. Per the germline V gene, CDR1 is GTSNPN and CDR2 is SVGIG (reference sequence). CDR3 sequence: CAWSRAGKPFYEQYF. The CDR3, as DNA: TGTGCCTGGAGTCGAGCAGGGAAGCCATTTTACGAGCAGTACTTC.

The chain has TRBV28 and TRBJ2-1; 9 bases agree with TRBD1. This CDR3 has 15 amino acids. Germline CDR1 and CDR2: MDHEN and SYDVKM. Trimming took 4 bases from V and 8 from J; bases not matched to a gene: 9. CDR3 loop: CASSSPRTGVDEQFF. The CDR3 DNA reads TGTGCCAGCAGTTCTCCCCGGACAGGGGTCGATGAGCAGTTCTTC.

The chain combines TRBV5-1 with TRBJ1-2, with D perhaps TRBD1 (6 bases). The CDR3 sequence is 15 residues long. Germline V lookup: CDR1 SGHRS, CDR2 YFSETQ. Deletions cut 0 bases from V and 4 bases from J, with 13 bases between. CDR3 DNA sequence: TGCGCCAGCAGCTTGGGCTACAGGGCTCCCTATGGCTACACCTTC. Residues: CASSLGYRAPYGYTF.

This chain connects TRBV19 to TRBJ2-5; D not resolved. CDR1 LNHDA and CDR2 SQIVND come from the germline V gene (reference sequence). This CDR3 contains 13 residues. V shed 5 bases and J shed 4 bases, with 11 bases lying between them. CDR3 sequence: CASSPGSTETQYF. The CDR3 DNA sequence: TGTGCCAGTAGTCCAGGCTCCACAGAGACCCAGTACTTC.

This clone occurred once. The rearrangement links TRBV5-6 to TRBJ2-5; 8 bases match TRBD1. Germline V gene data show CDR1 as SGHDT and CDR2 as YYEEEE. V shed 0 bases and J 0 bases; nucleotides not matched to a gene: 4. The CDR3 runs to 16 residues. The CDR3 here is CASSLAGTGYQETQYF. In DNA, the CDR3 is TGTGCCAGCAGCTTGGCCGGGACAGGATACCAAGAGACCCAGTACTTC.

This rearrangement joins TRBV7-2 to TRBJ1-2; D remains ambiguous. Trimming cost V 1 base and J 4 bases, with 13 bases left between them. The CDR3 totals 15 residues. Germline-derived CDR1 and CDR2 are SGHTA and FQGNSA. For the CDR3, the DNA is TGTGCCAGCAGCTTAGGGTCAGACCTACCCTATGGCTACACCTTC. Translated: CASSLGSDLPYGYTF.

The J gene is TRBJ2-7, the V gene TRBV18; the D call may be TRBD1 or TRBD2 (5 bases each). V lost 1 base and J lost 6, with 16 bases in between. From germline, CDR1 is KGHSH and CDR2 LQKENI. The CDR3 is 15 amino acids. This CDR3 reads CASSPRDPVSGEQYF. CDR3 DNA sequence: TGTGCCAGCTCACCACGGGACCCGGTATCGGGCGAGCAGTACTTC.

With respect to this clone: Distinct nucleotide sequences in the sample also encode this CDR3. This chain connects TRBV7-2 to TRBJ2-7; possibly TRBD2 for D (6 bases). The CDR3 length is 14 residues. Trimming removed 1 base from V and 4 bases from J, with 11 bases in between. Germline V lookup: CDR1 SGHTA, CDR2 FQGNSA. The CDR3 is CASSLGSGHYEQYF. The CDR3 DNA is TGTGCCAGCAGCTTAGGGAGCGGGCATTACGAGCAGTACTTC.

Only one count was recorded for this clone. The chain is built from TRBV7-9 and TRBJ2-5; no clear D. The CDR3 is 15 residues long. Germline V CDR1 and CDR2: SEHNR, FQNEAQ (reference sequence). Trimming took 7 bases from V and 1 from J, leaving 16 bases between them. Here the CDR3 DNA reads TGTGCCAGCATCCGAATGGGCGGCCCCCAAGAGACCCAGTACTTC. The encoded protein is CASIRMGGPQETQYF.